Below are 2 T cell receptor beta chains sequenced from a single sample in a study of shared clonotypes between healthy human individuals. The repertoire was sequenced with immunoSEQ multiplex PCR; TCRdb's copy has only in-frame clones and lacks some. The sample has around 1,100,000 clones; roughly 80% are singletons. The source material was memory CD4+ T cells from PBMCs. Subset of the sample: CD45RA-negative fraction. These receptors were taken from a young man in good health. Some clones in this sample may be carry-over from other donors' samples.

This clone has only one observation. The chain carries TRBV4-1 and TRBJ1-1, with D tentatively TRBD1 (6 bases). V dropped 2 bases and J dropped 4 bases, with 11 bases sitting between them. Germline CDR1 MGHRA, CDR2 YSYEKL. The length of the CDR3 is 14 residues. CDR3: CASSQRLGGTEAFF. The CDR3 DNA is TGCGCCAGCAGCCAACGATTAGGGGGCACTGAAGCTTTCTTT.

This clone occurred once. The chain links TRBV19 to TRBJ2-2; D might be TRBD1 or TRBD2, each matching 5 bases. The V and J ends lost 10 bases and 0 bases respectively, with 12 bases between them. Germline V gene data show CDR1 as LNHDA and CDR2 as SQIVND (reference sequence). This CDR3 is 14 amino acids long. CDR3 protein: CAIARGPNTGELFF. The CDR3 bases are TGTGCCATCGCGAGGGGACCGAACACCGGGGAGCTGTTTTTT.